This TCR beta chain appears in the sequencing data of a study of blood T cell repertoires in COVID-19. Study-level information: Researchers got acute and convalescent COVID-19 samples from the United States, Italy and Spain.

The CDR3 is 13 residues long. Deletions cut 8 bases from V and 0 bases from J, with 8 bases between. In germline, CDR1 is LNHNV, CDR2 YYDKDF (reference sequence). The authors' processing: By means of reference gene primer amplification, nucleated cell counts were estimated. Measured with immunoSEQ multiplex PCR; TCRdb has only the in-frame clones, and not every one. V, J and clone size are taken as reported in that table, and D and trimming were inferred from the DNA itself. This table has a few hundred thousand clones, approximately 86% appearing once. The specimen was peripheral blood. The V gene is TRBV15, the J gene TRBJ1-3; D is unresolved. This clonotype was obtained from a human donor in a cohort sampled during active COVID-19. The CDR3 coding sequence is TGTGCCACCCGTCTCGGCTCTGGAAACACCATATATTTT. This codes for CATRLGSGNTIYF. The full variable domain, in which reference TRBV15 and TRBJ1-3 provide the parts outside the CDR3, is DAMVIQNPRYQVTQFGKPVTLSCSQTLNHNVMYWYQQKSSQAPKLLFHYYDKDFNNEADTPDNFQSRRPNTSFCFLDIRSPGLGDTAMYLCATRLGSGNTIYFGEGSWLTVV.